The entry below gives a single T cell receptor beta chain sequence along with its context. Its antigen is not known. This sample was taken from a study of OX40 agonist ivuxolimab in advanced cancers. Study in general: Ivuxolimab, an antibody that agonizes OX40 (CD134), was administered to the patients. Patients got intravenous ivuxolimab at 0.01 to 10 mg/kg every 2 weeks.

Sequencing was performed with immunoSEQ multiplex PCR; in TCRdb, only in-frame clones are kept and a portion is missing. This sample carries about 70,000 clones, 65% to 90% of them seen once, and the ten largest clones take 0.5% to 0.6%. The V and J ends lost 1 base and 5 bases respectively, with 8 bases between them. Germline CDR1 is MGHRA and CDR2 is YSYEKL. This CDR3 region has 13 residues. Broader study findings: Low normalized T-cell clonal expansion also characterized some of the nonresponders.

V is TRBV4-1 and J is TRBJ1-2; D ambiguous. Specimen: CD4+ or CD8+ T cells sorted from blood, collected in a trial of the OX40 agonist ivuxolimab. The source is an adult with an advanced solid tumor such as melanoma, head and neck, liver or kidney cancer. CDR3 region: CASSQGLGYGYTF. The CDR3 DNA is TGCGCCAGCAGCCAAGGGTTAGGGTATGGCTACACCTTC.